This T cell receptor (beta chain) originates from a study of molecular identifiers for immune sequencing clone quantification. Study overall: Split five ways in replicates, RNA from around 20,000 or 99,000 naive CD8 cells had four portions sequenced.

This clonotype was observed many times. Its antigen remains unknown. Overall study results and limits: Over 99% of CMV-specific effector molecules, but under 1% of naive ones, were in clones above 20 copies.

As CD8+CD4-CCR7+CD45RA+ cells, naive CD8 T cells were sorted. MiXCR, run by TCRdb on the PCR reads, gives a single entry per CDR3 protein. Altogether some 680,000 distinct CDR3 sequences are present, 25% being singletons, with the ten largest covering 0.78%. Germline V gene sequence: CDR1 MGHRA, CDR2 YSYEKL. Germline trimming cut 8 bases from V and 4 bases from J; bases unmatched to any gene: 14. The CDR3 is 17 residues long. This TCR was sampled from a human donor in good health. Some libraries in this study had Jurkat cell RNA spiked in. The sequencing input was naive CD8+ T cells from blood, with Jurkat cell RNA spiked in. Subset defined: FACS-sorted CD8+CD4-CCR7+CD45RA+ naive T cells. The chain uses TRBV4-1 and TRBJ2-3; 11 nucleotides agree with TRBD1. CDR3 amino acids: CASRQGPDRGQADTQYF. The DNA of the CDR3 is TGCGCCAGCCGTCAAGGTCCGGACAGGGGGCAAGCAGATACGCAGTATTTT.